The source of this TCR beta chain is a study of tumor and adjacent non-tumor tissue in lung cancer. TCRbeta libraries were built with three rounds of nested PCR, modified from ARM-PCR. TCRdb reprocessed the multiplex PCR reads with MiXCR, giving one entry per CDR3 protein. The sample lists about 98,000 distinct CDR3 sequences; more than 80% were seen once. CDR3 length: 14 residues. CDR1 is MRHNA and CDR2 is SNTAGT in the germline V gene. No cell sorting was done before RNA was extracted from the tissue. Distant lung tissue was collected more than 3 cm away from the tumor edge. The material sequenced was distant non-tumor lung tissue. The chain has TRBV6-4 and TRBJ2-5; 8 bases are shared with TRBD2. This clonotype was sampled from a man aged 55 to 70 with small cell lung cancer. The CDR3 nucleotides read TGTGCTAGCTATTGCGGGGGGCAGCGAGAGACCCAGTACTTC. Amino acids: CASYCGGQRETQYF.